Following are 23 T cell receptor beta chains from one sample sequenced in a study of glioma-infiltrating T cells. TCR alpha and beta CDR3 regions were amplified from RNA using iRepertoire nested multiplex PCR. TCRdb reprocessed the multiplex PCR reads via MiXCR and lists one record per CDR3 protein. The sample holds 90,000 or so distinct CDR3 sequences, roughly 40% seen once. The source material was glioma tissue, nonneoplastic brain tissue, or PBMCs (not recorded which). Source of these receptors: a human donor with low-grade glioma or glioblastoma, undergoing nonglioma brain surgery, or in good health (not recorded which).

The chain couples TRBV7-2 to TRBJ2-3; TRBD1 or TRBD2 may be the D gene (6 bases each). Germline assignment: CDR1 SGHTA and CDR2 FQGNSA. CDR3 length equals 16 residues. This CDR3 is CDGSRRLGGSTDTQYF. CDR3 in DNA: TGTGACGGCAGTAGACGCTTAGGGGGGTCTACAGATACGCAGTATTTT.

Remarks on this clonotype: This could be a read error, since a much larger clone is one nucleotide away. The chain has TRBV12-5 and TRBJ1-5; 10 bases are shared with TRBD1. CDR1 LGHNT and CDR2 FRNRAP come from the germline V gene. The CDR3 contains 15 residues. The CDR3 sequence is CASGQTGGSNQPQRF. Here the CDR3 DNA reads TGTGCTAGTGGGCAGACAGGGGGCAGCAATCAGCCCCAGCGTTTT.

Ten or more counts support this clonotype. The CDR3 spells CASTSMGGEQYF. For the CDR3, the DNA is TGTGCCAGCACCTCAATGGGAGGCGAGCAGTACTTC. J is TRBJ2-7 and V is TRBV6-1, with D perhaps TRBD2 (6 bases). CDR3 length: 12 amino acids. V was trimmed by 7 bases and J by 6 bases, leaving 13 bases between them. Per the germline V gene, CDR1 is MNHNS and CDR2 is SASEGT.

The table lists this clonotype with many counts. The rearrangement joins TRBV4-1 to TRBJ1-4; D not resolved. The germline V and J ends were trimmed by 1 base and 3 bases, with 12 bases remaining between them. CDR1 and CDR2 from the germline V gene are MGHRA and YSYEKL. CDR3 length: 16 residues. The CDR3 spells CASSQGGVRANEKLFF. The DNA of the CDR3 is TGCGCCAGCAGCCAAGGTGGGGTCCGGGCTAATGAAAAACTGTTTTTT.

J is TRBJ1-5 and V is TRBV20-1; TRBD1 agrees at 8 bases. Trimming removed 5 bases from V and 6 bases from J; junction bases left unmatched: 9. Germline V gene data show CDR1 as DFQATT and CDR2 as SNEGSKA (reference sequence). This CDR3 is built from 14 residues. In DNA, the CDR3 is TGCAGTGCTGCAACAGGGGGTTTGGGTCAGCCCCAGCATTTT. Its translation: CSAATGGLGQPQHF.

There are many counts of this clonotype. This chain connects TRBV18 to TRBJ2-1; a possible D gene is TRBD2 (6 bases). This CDR3 region has 15 residues. V was clipped by 0 bases and J by 4 bases, with 10 bases between them. Germline V gene sequence: CDR1 KGHSH, CDR2 LQKENI. The CDR3 loop is CASSPPREIYNEQFF. In nucleotides, the CDR3 is TGTGCCAGCTCACCACCGCGGGAAATTTACAATGAGCAGTTCTTC.

This clonotype was found a few times. Since a much larger clone is just one base distant, this may be a read error. J is TRBJ2-1 and V is TRBV7-9; 7 bases align to TRBD2. V dropped 1 base and J dropped 5; count of bases not matched to a gene: 8. This CDR3 comprises 16 residues. Germline V gene data show CDR1 as SEHNR and CDR2 as FQNEAQ (reference sequence). This CDR3 is CASSLGAGAGHNEQFF. In DNA form, the CDR3 reads TGTGCCAGCAGCTTAGGTGCGGGAGCTGGCCACAATGAGCAGTTCTTC.

CDR3 coding DNA: TGTGCCAGCAGTGAAATTGGACTGGCCTCCCACAATGAGCAGTACTTC. Its translation: CASSEIGLASHNEQYF. This chain links TRBV6-1 with TRBJ2-1, with a possible D match to TRBD2 (5 bases). TRBJ2-7 matches the DNA end more closely, so the J call is doubtful. The CDR3 spans 16 residues. In germline, CDR1 is MNHNS, CDR2 SASEGT.

This clonotype was counted many times. The rearrangement uses TRBV3-1 and TRBJ2-2; TRBD1 is a possible D gene (5 bases). This CDR3 is built from 15 residues. Trimming removed 2 bases from V and 2 bases from J, with 9 bases in between. CDR1 LGHDT and CDR2 YNNKEL come from the germline V gene (reference sequence). The CDR3 DNA sequence: TGTGCCAGCAGCCAAAACAGGTTAAACACCGGGGAGCTGTTTTTT. Its translation is CASSQNRLNTGELFF. The full variable domain, rest sourced from reference TRBV3-1 and TRBJ2-2, is DTAVSQTPKYLVTQMGNDKSIKCEQNLGHDTMYWYKQDSKKFLKIMFSYNNKELIINETVPNRFSPKSPDKAHLNLHINSLELGDSAVYFCASSQNRLNTGELFFGEGSRLTVL.

This clonotype was observed many times. CDR3 protein: CASSSRGYYEQYF. CDR3 in DNA: TGTGCCAGCAGTTCGAGGGGGTACTACGAGCAGTACTTC. V is TRBV12-3 or TRBV12-4 and J is TRBJ2-7, with D possibly TRBD1 on 6 matching bases. The CDR3 is made up of 13 amino acids. V lost 4 bases and J 3 bases, leaving 10 bases between the germline ends.

The table lists this clonotype with many counts. The V call is TRBV7-3, the J call TRBJ1-5, with a weak D call TRBD1 (6 bases). The CDR3 has 15 amino acids. Germline V CDR1 and CDR2: SGHTA, FQGTGA. V shed 3 bases and J shed 0 bases, with 9 bases lying between them. The CDR3 DNA is TGTGCCAGCAGCTTGGACAGCTTTAGCAATCAGCCCCAGCATTTT. Translating it yields CASSLDSFSNQPQHF.

This clonotype was recorded at least ten times. The V gene is TRBV29-1, the J gene TRBJ2-7; D uncertain. V lost 2 bases and J 2 bases, leaving 10 bases between the germline ends. There are 13 residues in the CDR3. CDR1 is SQVTM and CDR2 is ANQGSEA in the germline V gene. As DNA, the CDR3 is TGCAGCGTTGAACGAGAGAATGCCTACGAGCAGTACTTC. It is translated as CSVERENAYEQYF.

In the case of this clonotype: The germline gene is not matched at one end of the junction; a read error may be the cause. The V and J genes are TRBV2 and TRBJ2-5; no firm D call. The germline CDR1 and CDR2 sequences are SNHLY and FYNNEI. This CDR3 region has 12 residues. This CDR3 is CASSLREETQHF. CDR3 sequence (DNA): TGTGCCAGCAGTCTAAGGGAAGAGACACAGCACTTC.

This chain joins TRBV20-1 and TRBJ1-5, with D tentatively TRBD1 (5 bases). V lost 6 bases to trimming and J lost 6 bases, with 21 bases between them. CDR3 length equals 15 residues. From germline, CDR1 is DFQATT and CDR2 SNEGSKA (reference sequence). The CDR3 spells CSARSLTGDSQPQHF. DNA for the CDR3: TGCAGTGCCAGGAGTCTCACGGGGGATTCTCAGCCCCAGCATTTT.

As to this clonotype: The junction departs from germline at one end; a sequencing error may be responsible. The chain joins TRBV19 to TRBJ2-5; D gene unclear. The tail of the sequence fits TRBJ2-1 better, so the J call may be wrong. CDR1 is LNHDA, CDR2 SQIVND, per germline (reference sequence). This CDR3 contains 13 residues. This CDR3 is CAGSIGRIYEQFF. DNA of the CDR3: TGTGCCGGTAGTATAGGGCGAATCTATGAGCAGTTCTTC.

A single count supports this clonotype. The chain employs TRBV28 and TRBJ1-1; D call uncertain. Between the trimmed V and J ends, which lost 6 bases and 7 bases, there was a span of 18 bases. Germline loops: CDR1 MDHEN, CDR2 SYDVKM. This CDR3 is 14 amino acids long. The CDR3, as DNA: TGTGCCAGCAGCCGTAATAGGAGGTACAGTGAAGCTTTCTTT. Encoded protein: CASSRNRRYSEAFF.

This clonotype was seen at least ten times. V is TRBV2 and J is TRBJ1-5, with 7 bases identical to TRBD1. V shed 6 bases and J 5 bases; nucleotides not matched to a gene: 7. CDR3 length: 14 amino acids. Germline lookup yields CDR1 SNHLY and CDR2 FYNNEI. The CDR3 protein is CASSRGQFHQPQHF. The CDR3 bases are TGTGCCAGCAGCCGGGGACAGTTCCATCAGCCCCAGCATTTT.

This clonotype was detected ten times or more. CDR3 sequence reads: CASSPRTSGLPTDTQYF. CDR3 DNA: TGTGCCAGCAGCCCCCGGACTAGCGGACTCCCCACAGATACGCAGTATTTT. This chain uses TRBV3-1 with TRBJ2-3, with 10 bases that match TRBD2. The germline gives CDR1 LGHDT, CDR2 YNNKEL (reference sequence). The CDR3 consists of 17 residues. Trimming removed 4 bases from V and 2 bases from J; junction bases left unmatched: 9.

The chain recombines TRBV19 with TRBJ1-2; 8 bases fit TRBD1. V gave up 10 bases and J gave up 3 bases; unmatched junction bases: 10. The V gene's germline CDR1 is LNHDA and CDR2 SQIVND (reference sequence). The CDR3 runs to 14 residues. The CDR3 coding sequence is TGTGCCACTTCAGGCAGGGGGCAGCACTATGGCTACACCTTC. This codes for CATSGRGQHYGYTF.

About this clonotype: The CDR3 ends on some other residue instead of the conserved phenylalanine or tryptophan, so this is likely a read error. V and J are TRBV6-1 and TRBJ2-1; 10 positions agree with TRBD2. CDR3 length: 15 amino acids. The germline V gene encodes CDR1 MNHNS and CDR2 SASEGT. V was clipped by 6 bases and J by 4 bases; unmatched bases: 6. This chain's CDR3 is CASRRTSGAYNEQFL. CDR3 nucleotides: TGTGCCAGCAGGCGTACTAGCGGGGCATACAATGAGCAGTTCCTC.

This clonotype was seen only a few times. V and J are TRBV24-1 and TRBJ2-2, with 9 bases matching TRBD2. The CDR3 totals 15 residues. The germline gives CDR1 KGHDR, CDR2 SFDVKD. V trimming: 3 bases; J trimming: 4 bases; junction bases outside the gene matches: 2. As DNA, the CDR3 is TGTGCCACCAGTGATGTAGCGGGAGTCACCGGGGAGCTGTTTTTT. Residues: CATSDVAGVTGELFF.

This chain links TRBV6-5 with TRBJ2-7; 7 nucleotides line up with TRBD1. The CDR3 is 14 residues long. The germline gives CDR1 MNHEY, CDR2 SVGAGI. After removal of 4 bases from V and 6 bases from J, the junction contained 9 bases not matched to a gene. CDR3 sequence reads: CASSFQQQGTEQYF. CDR3 sequence (DNA): TGTGCCAGCAGTTTCCAGCAACAGGGGACCGAGCAGTACTTC.

This clonotype showed up many times. CDR3 in DNA: TGTGCCAGCAGTGAATCTCTGAGATCGAACACAGATACGCAGTATTTT. Protein product: CASSESLRSNTDTQYF. The gene calls are TRBV2 and TRBJ2-3; D gene uncertain. This CDR3 has 16 residues. V was shortened by 2 bases and J by 2 bases, with 14 bases between the two germline ends. Germline V CDR1 and CDR2: SNHLY, FYNNEI.